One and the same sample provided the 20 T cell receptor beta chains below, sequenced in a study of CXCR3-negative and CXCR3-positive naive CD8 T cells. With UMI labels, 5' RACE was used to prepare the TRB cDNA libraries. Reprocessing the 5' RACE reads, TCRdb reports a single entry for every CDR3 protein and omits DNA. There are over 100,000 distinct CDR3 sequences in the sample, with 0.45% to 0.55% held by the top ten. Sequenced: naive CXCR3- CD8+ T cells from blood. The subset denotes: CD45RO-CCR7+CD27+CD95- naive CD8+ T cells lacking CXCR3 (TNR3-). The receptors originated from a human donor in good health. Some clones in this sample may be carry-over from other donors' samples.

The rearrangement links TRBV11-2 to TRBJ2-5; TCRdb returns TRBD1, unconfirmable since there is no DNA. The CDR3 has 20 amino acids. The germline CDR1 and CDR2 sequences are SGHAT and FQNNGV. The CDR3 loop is CASSLRGTGDLAGGRETQYF.

This chain's CDR3 is CASSPKIGDTGELFF. The chain has TRBV7-3 and TRBJ2-2; TCRdb names TRBD1, which stays unverified in the absence of DNA. The CDR3 contains 15 residues. Germline V lookup: CDR1 SGHTA, CDR2 FQGTGA.

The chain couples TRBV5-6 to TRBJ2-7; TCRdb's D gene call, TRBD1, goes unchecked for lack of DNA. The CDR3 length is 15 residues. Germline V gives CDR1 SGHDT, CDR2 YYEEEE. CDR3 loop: CASSRGTARNYEQYF.

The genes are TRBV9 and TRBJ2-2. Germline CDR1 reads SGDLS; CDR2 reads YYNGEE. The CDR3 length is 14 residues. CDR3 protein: CASSVDDWTGELFF.

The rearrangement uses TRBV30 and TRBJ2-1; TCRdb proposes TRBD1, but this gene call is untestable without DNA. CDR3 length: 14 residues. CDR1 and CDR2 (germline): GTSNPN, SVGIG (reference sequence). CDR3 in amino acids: CAWSAGTGVNEQFF. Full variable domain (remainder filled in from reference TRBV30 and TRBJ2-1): SQTIHQWPATLVQPVGSPLSLECTVEGTSNPNLYWYRQAAGRGLQLLFYSVGIGQISSEVPQNLSASRPQDRQFILSSKKLLLSDSGFYLCAWSAGTGVNEQFFGPGTRLTVL.

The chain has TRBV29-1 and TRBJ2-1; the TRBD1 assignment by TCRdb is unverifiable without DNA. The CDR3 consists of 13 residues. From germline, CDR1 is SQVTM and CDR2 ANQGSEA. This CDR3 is CSVCPDRGGEQFF.

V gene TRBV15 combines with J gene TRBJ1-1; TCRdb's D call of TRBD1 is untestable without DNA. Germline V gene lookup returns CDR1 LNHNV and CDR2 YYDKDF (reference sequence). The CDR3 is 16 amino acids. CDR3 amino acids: CATSGELWGPNTEAFF. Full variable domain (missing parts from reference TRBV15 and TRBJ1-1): DAMVIQNPRYQVTQFGKPVTLSCSQTLNHNVMYWYQQKSSQAPKLLFHYYDKDFNNEADTPDNFQSRRPNTSFCFLDIRSPGLGDTAMYLCATSGELWGPNTEAFFGQGTRLTVV.

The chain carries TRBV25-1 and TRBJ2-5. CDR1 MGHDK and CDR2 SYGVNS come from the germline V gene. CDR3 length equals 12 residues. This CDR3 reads CASSEGQETQYF.

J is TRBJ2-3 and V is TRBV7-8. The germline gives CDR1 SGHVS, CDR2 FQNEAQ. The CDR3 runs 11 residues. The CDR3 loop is CASSLGITQYF.

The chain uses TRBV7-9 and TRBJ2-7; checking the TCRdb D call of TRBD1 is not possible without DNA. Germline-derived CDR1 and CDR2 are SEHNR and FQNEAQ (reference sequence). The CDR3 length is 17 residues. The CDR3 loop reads CASSFTSWDRSSYEQYF.

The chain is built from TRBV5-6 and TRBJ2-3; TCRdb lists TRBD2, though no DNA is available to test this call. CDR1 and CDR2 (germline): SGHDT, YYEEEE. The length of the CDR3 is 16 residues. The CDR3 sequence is CASSGGTSGGTDTQYF.

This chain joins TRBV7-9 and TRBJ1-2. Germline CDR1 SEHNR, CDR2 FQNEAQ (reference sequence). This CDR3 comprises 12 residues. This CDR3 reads CASSFAGNGYTF. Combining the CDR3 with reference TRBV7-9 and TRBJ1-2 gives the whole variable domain DTGVSQNPRHKITKRGQNVTFRCDPISEHNRLYWYRQTLGQGPEFLTYFQNEAQLEKSRLLSDRFSAERPKGSFSTLEIQRTEQGDSAMYLCASSFAGNGYTFGSGTRLTVV.

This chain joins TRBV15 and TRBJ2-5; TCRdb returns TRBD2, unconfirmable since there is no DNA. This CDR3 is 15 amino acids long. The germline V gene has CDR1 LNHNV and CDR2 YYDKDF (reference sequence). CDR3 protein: CATSRRLTKQETQYF.

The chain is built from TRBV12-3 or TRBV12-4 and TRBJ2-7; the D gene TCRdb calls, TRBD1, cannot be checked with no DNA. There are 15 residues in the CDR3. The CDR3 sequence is CASSARTGSGYEQYF.

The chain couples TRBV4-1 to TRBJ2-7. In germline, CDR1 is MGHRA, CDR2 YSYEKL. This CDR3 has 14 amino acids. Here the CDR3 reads CASSQARGSYEQYF.

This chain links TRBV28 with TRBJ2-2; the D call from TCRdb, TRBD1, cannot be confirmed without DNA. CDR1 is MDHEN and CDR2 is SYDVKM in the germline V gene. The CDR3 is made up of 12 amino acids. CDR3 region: CASRGPTGELFF.

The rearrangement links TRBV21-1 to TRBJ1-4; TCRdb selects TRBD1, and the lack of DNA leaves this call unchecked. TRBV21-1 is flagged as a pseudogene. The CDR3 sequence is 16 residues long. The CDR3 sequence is CASSTGIDRGNEKLFF.

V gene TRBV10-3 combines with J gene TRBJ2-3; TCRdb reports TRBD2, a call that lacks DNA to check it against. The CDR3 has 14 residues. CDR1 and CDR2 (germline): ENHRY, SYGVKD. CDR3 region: CASKSGGGTDTQYF.

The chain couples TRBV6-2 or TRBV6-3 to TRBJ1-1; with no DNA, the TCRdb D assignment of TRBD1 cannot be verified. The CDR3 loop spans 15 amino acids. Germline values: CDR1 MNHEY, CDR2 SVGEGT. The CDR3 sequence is CASSYAGGGSTEAFF.

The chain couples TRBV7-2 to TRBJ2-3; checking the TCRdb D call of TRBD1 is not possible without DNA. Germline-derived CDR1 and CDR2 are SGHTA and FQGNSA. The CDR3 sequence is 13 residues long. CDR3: CASSLRGWDTQYF.